Sequencing of this T cell receptor (beta chain) was carried out in a study of radiation and T cells in renal cell carcinoma. As for the study in general: Nephrectomy followed 15 Gy stereotactic body radiation by 4 weeks.

As for this clone: Its antigen is not known.

Study findings and constraints: Top tumor clonotypes rose in blood 2 weeks post-radiation, then contracted.

Sequencing was performed with immunoSEQ multiplex PCR; in TCRdb, only in-frame clones are kept and a portion is missing. This sample has 100,000 to 150,000 clones, with approximately 85% found just once. Sample time point: blood 2 weeks post-SBRT. Treatment in this sample: 15 Gy SBRT to primary tumor, nephrectomy 4 weeks later. This renal cell carcinoma was of the clear cell type. Looked up from germline, CDR1 is SGHNT and CDR2 is YYREEE (reference sequence). This CDR3 spans 15 amino acids. Trimming cost V 2 bases and J 5 bases; bases outside gene matches: 6. This TCR was recovered from a man in his forties or fifties with renal cell carcinoma. The chain combines TRBV5-4 with TRBJ1-4, with TRBD1 matching 7 bases. The sequenced sample was blood, obtained from a patient whose treatment included radiotherapy and nephrectomy. The CDR3: CASSFGGGQNEKLFF. The CDR3 coding sequence is TGTGCCAGCAGCTTTGGGGGGGGACAGAATGAAAAACTGTTTTTT.